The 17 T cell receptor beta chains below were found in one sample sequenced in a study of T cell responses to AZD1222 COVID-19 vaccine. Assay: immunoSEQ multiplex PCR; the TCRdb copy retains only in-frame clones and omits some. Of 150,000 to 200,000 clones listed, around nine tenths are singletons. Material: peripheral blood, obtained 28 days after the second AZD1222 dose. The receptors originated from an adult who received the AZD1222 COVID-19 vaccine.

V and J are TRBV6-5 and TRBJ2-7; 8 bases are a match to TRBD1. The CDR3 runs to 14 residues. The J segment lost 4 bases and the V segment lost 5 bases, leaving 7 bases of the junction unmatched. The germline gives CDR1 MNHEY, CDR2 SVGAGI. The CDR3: CASSPYRGAYEQYF. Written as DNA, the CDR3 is TGTGCCAGCAGTCCGTACAGGGGGGCGTACGAGCAGTACTTC.

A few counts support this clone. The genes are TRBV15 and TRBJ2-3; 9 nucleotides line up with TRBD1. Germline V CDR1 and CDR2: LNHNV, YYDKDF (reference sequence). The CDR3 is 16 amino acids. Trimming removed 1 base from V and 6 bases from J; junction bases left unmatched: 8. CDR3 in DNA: TGTGCCACCAGCAGAGTGGGGGACAGGGTATCTGATACGCAGTATTTT. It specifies CATSRVGDRVSDTQYF.

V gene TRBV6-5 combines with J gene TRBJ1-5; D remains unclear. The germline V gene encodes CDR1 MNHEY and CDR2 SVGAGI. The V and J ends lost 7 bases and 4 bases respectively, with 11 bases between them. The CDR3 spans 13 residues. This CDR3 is CASKFGTNQPQHF. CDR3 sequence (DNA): TGTGCCAGCAAGTTCGGTACTAATCAGCCCCAGCATTTT.

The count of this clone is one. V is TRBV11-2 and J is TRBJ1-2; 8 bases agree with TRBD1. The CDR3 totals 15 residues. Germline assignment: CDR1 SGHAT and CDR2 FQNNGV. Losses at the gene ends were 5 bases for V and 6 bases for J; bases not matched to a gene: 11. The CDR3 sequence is CASSQTGQGIDGYTF. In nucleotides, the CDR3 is TGTGCCAGCAGCCAAACCGGACAGGGAATTGATGGCTACACCTTC.

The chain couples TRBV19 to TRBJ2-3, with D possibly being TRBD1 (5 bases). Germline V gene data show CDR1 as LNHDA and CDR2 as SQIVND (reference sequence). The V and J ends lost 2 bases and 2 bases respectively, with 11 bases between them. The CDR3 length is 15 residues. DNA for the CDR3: TGTGCCAGTAGTATATCCCGACAGAACACAGATACGCAGTATTTT. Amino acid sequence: CASSISRQNTDTQYF.

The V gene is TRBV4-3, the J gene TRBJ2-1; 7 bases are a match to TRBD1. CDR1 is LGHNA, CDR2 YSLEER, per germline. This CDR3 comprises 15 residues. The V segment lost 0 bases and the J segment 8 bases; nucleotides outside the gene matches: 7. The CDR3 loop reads CASSQEQGSLDEQFF. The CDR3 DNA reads TGCGCCAGCAGCCAAGAACAGGGGTCCCTGGATGAGCAGTTCTTC.

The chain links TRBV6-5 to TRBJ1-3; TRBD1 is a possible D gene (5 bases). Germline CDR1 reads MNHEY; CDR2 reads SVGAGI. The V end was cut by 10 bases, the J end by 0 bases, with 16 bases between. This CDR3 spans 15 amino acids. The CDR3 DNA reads TGTGCCAAACAAGGGGAGGCCCCCTCTGGAAACACCATATATTTT. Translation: CAKQGEAPSGNTIYF.

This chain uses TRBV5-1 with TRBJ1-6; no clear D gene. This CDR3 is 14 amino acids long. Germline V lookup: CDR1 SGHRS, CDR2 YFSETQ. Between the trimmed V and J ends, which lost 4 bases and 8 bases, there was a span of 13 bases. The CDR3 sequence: CASSGPGFDSPLHF. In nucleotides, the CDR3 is TGCGCCAGCAGCGGCCCGGGGTTCGATTCACCCCTCCACTTT.

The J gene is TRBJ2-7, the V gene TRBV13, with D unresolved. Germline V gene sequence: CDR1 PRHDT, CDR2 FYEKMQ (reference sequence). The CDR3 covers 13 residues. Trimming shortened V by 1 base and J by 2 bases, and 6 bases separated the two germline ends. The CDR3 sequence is CASSLAIAYEQYF. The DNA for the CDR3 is TGTGCCAGCAGCTTAGCCATTGCCTACGAGCAGTACTTC.

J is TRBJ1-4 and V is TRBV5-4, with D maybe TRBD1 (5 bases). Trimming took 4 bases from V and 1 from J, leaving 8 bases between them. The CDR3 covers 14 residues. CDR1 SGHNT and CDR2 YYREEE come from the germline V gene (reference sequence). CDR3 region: CASSRDRTNEKLFF. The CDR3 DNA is TGTGCCAGCAGCCGGGACCGAACTAATGAAAAACTGTTTTTT.

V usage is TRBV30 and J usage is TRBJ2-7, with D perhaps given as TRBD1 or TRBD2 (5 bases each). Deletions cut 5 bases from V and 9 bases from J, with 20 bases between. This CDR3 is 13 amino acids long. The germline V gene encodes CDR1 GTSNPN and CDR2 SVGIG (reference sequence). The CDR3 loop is CAWGGRNQGAQYF. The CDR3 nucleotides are TGTGCCTGGGGAGGCAGAAACCAAGGGGCGCAGTACTTC.

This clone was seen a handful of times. The CDR3 sequence: CASSRNGGTNEKLFF. DNA of the CDR3: TGTGCCAGCTCACGGAATGGCGGAACTAATGAAAAACTGTTTTTT. This sequence joins TRBV18 and TRBJ1-4; D call uncertain. V lost 4 bases and J lost 1, with 10 bases in between. The germline gives CDR1 KGHSH, CDR2 LQKENI. The CDR3 has 15 residues.

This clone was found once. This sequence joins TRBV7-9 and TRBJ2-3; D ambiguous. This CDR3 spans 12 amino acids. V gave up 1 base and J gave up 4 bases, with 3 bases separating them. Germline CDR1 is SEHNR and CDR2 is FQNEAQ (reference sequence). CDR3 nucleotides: TGTGCCAGCAGCTTAGTCCCAGATACGCAGTATTTT. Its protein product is CASSLVPDTQYF.

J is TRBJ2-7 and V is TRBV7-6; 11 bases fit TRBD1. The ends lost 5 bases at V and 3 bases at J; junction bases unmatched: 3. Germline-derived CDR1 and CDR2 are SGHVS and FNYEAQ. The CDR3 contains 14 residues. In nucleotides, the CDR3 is TGTGCCAGCAGCGGAGGGACAGGGGGCTACGAGCAGTACTTC. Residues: CASSGGTGGYEQYF.

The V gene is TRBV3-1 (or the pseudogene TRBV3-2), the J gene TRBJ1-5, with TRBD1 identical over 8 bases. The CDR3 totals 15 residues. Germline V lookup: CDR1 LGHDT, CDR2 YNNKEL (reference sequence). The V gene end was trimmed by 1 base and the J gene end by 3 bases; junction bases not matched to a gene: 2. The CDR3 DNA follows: TGTGCCAGCAGCCAAGGACAGGGGATCAATCAGCCCCAGCATTTT. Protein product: CASSQGQGINQPQHF.

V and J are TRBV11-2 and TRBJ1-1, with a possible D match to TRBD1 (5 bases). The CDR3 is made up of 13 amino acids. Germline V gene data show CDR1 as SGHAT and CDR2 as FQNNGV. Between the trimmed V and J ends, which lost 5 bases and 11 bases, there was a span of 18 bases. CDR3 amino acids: CASSATGTLGAFF. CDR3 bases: TGTGCCAGCAGCGCGACCGGGACCCTTGGGGCTTTCTTT. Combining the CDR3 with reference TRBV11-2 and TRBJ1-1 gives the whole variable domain EAGVAQSPRYKIIEKRQSVAFWCNPISGHATLYWYQQILGQGPKLLIQFQNNGVVDDSQLPKDRFSAERLKGVDSTLKIQPAKLEDSAVYLCASSATGTLGAFFGQGTRLTVV.

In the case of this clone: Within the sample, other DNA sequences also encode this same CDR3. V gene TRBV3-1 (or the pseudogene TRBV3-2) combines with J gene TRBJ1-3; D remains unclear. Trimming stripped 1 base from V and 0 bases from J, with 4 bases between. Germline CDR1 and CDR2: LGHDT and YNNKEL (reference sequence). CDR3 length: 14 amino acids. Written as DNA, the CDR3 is TGTGCCAGCAGCCAAGGGACCTCTGGAAACACCATATATTTT. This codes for CASSQGTSGNTIYF.